These 13 T cell receptor beta chains originate from one sample sequenced in a study of T-cell memory formation after mild COVID-19. TCRdb passed the 5' RACE reads through MiXCR, listing each CDR3 protein once. Of about 610,000 distinct CDR3 sequences in the sample, roughly a sixth are singletons; the top ten hold roughly 7.7%. Sample: PBMCs or a T cell subset sorted from them (not recorded which). The source is an adult woman who had mild COVID-19 (a few samples of this study predate the infection). Cell type and time point are not known.

The rearrangement joins TRBV20-1 to TRBJ2-5, with D perhaps TRBD2 (6 bases). This CDR3 is built from 11 residues. Per the germline V gene, CDR1 is DFQATT and CDR2 is SNEGSKA (reference sequence). Here the CDR3 DNA reads TGCAGCTCGGGGGATTTGGAGACCCAGTACTTC. Residues: CSSGDLETQYF.

The chain uses TRBV20-1 and TRBJ2-3; weak D call: TRBD2 (5 bases). This CDR3 has 16 amino acids. Germline CDR1 reads DFQATT; CDR2 reads SNEGSKA (reference sequence). Trimming left V 3 bases short and J 2 bases short, with 18 bases between. CDR3 in DNA: TGCAGTGCTAGTAGGCAGGTGGGAGCAAACACAGATACGCAGTATTTT. Amino acids: CSASRQVGANTDTQYF.

This sequence joins TRBV20-1 and TRBJ1-5; D ambiguous. The CDR3 sequence is 17 residues long. V was pared by 5 bases and J by 4 bases, with 24 bases between. Germline CDR1 DFQATT, CDR2 SNEGSKA (reference sequence). CDR3 sequence (DNA): TGCAGTGCTGCTCGGGCCCGAAATACAGCGGATAATCAGCCCCAGCATTTT. Encoded protein: CSAARARNTADNQPQHF.

The chain couples TRBV6-1 to TRBJ1-5; TRBD1 matches 8 bases. CDR1 and CDR2 (germline): MNHNS, SASEGT. With 3 bases clipped from V and 2 bases from J, the junction kept 3 bases outside the gene matches. The length of the CDR3 is 15 residues. The CDR3 loop reads CASSDRGLGNQPQHF. CDR3 nucleotides: TGTGCCAGCAGTGACAGGGGGCTGGGCAATCAGCCCCAGCATTTT.

This clonotype has only a few counts. The chain is built from TRBV5-1 and TRBJ2-5; no definite D call. V dropped 1 base and J dropped 2 bases, with 12 bases sitting between them. This CDR3 has 15 amino acids. CDR1 is SGHRS and CDR2 is YFSETQ in the germline V gene. In DNA, the CDR3 is TGCGCCAGCAGCTTGCGGATACCGGATCAAGAGACCCAGTACTTC. Encoded protein: CASSLRIPDQETQYF.

The chain carries TRBV2 and TRBJ2-2; D assignment may be TRBD1 or TRBD2 (5 bases each). This CDR3 is built from 15 residues. The V end was cut by 7 bases, the J end by 6 bases, with 18 bases between. Germline V gives CDR1 SNHLY, CDR2 FYNNEI. The CDR3 loop is CASKEEGVGPGELFF. For the CDR3, the DNA is TGTGCCAGCAAAGAGGAAGGGGTGGGACCCGGGGAGCTGTTTTTT.

This clonotype was recorded a few times. The rearrangement joins TRBV5-4 to TRBJ1-1, with a tentative D call TRBD1 (6 bases). Germline V gene sequence: CDR1 SGHNT, CDR2 YYREEE (reference sequence). The CDR3 is 15 amino acids. V was shortened by 2 bases and J by 7 bases, with 18 bases between the two germline ends. In DNA form, the CDR3 reads TGTGCCAGCAGCTTTGAGATCGGGGGGCAGGGTGAAGCTTTCTTT. Translation gives CASSFEIGGQGEAFF.

This clonotype has a count of ten or more. V usage is TRBV5-1 and J usage is TRBJ1-3, with D tentatively TRBD1 (6 bases). The CDR3 runs to 14 residues. Germline V gene lookup returns CDR1 SGHRS and CDR2 YFSETQ. V was pared by 4 bases and J by 3 bases, with 11 bases between. The CDR3 nucleotides are TGCGCCAGCAGCCTACAGGGAGATGGAAACACCATATATTTT. Its protein is CASSLQGDGNTIYF.

The genes are TRBV7-8 and TRBJ2-2; weak D call: TRBD1 (5 bases). CDR3 length: 17 residues. The V end was cut by 5 bases, the J end by 6 bases, with 22 bases between. CDR1 and CDR2 (germline): SGHVS, FQNEAQ. The CDR3 reads CASSRRAGSVLSGELFF. The DNA for the CDR3 is TGTGCCAGCAGCCGACGAGCAGGGTCAGTCCTCTCCGGGGAGCTGTTTTTT.

The genes are TRBV19 and TRBJ2-7; no clear D gene. This CDR3 has 13 amino acids. Germline V gene lookup returns CDR1 LNHDA and CDR2 SQIVND (reference sequence). Trimming cost V 5 bases and J 3 bases, with 11 bases left between them. CDR3 nucleotide sequence: TGTGCCAGTAGTCTCCGGAACAGCTACGAGCAGTACTTC. Translation gives CASSLRNSYEQYF.

This clonotype has just a few counts. V usage is TRBV5-1 and J usage is TRBJ1-4; 7 nucleotides line up with TRBD1. The germline CDR1 and CDR2 sequences are SGHRS and YFSETQ. This CDR3 contains 15 residues. J was trimmed by 0 bases and V by 6 bases; bases with no gene match: 5. The CDR3 is CASTRDRPTNEKLFF. CDR3 DNA: TGCGCCAGCACCCGGGACAGACCAACTAATGAAAAACTGTTTTTT.

The rearrangement uses TRBV29-1 and TRBJ2-7; D is uncertain. Per the germline V gene, CDR1 is SQVTM and CDR2 is ANQGSEA. This CDR3 region has 14 residues. Trimming removed 1 base at V and 6 bases at J, with 16 bases between. The DNA for the CDR3 is TGCAGCGTTGAAGGGGGTGGACCCACAACCGAGCAGTACTTC. It codes for CSVEGGGPTTEQYF.

The genes are TRBV12-3 or TRBV12-4 and TRBJ1-5; D gene unclear. The CDR3 length is 13 residues. The V and J ends lost 7 bases and 1 base respectively, with 8 bases between them. The CDR3 reads CASNKDSNQPQHF. As DNA, the CDR3 is TGTGCCAGCAATAAGGACAGCAATCAGCCCCAGCATTTT.